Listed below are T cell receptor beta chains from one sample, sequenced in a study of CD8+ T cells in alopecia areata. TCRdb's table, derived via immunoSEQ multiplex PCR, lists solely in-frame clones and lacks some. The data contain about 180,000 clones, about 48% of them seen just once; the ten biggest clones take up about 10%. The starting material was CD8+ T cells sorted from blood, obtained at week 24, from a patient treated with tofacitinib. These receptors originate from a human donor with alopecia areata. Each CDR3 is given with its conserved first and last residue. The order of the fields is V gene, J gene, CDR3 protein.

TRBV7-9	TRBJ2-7	CASSPQGVGYEQYF
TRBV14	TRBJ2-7	CASSQGRGFYEQYF
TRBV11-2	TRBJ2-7	CASSYSHDEQYF
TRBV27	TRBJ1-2	CASKTSGASNYGYTF
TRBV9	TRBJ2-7	CASSPGSYEQYF
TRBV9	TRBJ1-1	CASSGQSGAFF
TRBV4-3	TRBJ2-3	CASSQAAGEAEDTQYF
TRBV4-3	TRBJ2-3	CASSQDLGADTQYF
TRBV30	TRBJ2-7	CAWGNSYEQYF
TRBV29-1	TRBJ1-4	CSARGTGREKLFF
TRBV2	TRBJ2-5	CASSEGQGRETQYF
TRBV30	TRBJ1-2	CAWRDPGASYYGYTF
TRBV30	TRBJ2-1	CAWSEGWDNEQFF
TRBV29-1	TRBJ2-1	CSVEGSDEQFF
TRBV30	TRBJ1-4	CAWSTGGGGPEKLFF
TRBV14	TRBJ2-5	CASSQETETQYF
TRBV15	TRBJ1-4	CATSGAVRYNEKLFF
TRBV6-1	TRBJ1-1	CASSETPSTEAFF